This T cell receptor beta chain appears in the sequencing data of a study of beta chain features in type 1 diabetes. Overall study: Age and gender were similar between patients and healthy donors, as were cell yields.

About this clone itself: The antigen is unknown.

Reverse transcription of all isolated RNA meant that expressed TCRB transcripts were sequenced. Clones were sequenced by immunoSEQ multiplex PCR, and TCRdb holds only the in-frame ones, with some missing. The repertoire holds roughly 450,000 clones, with over 11% as singletons. Study-level results: PCR might favor shorter templates, equally in patients and controls.

Germline loops: CDR1 SGHTA, CDR2 FQGNSA. This CDR3 region has 12 residues. The ends were cut back, 3 bases at V and 6 bases at J, with 6 bases in the middle. Sample: naive CD4+ T cells from blood. The receptor comes from a man aged 25 to 40 in good health. The V call is TRBV7-2, the J call TRBJ2-1, with D unclear. In DNA, the CDR3 is TGTGCCAGCAGCTTTCCGTTCAATGAGCAGTTCTTC. Translating gives CASSFPFNEQFF.